This T cell receptor beta chain was sequenced in a study of T cell repertoires and HLA-DP antigens. Assay: immunoSEQ multiplex PCR; the TCRdb copy retains only in-frame clones and omits some. Counted here are about 120,000 clones, approximately 92% occurring once; the ten biggest clones make up 0.25% to 0.3%. Worth noting for this clone: The antigen remains unidentified.

Germline lookup yields CDR1 KGHSH and CDR2 LQKENI. Trimming took off 0 bases at V and 1 base at J, with 15 bases between the two ends. CDR3 length: 17 amino acids. This sequence originates from a woman in her late teens or twenties in good health and CMV-seronegative. Sequencing was done on a sample of CD4+ T cells from PBMCs. This chain uses TRBV18 with TRBJ1-1; D remains unclear. CDR3 DNA sequence: TGTGCCAGCTCACCACCCACCGCGGTAGGAAGGAACACTGAAGCTTTCTTT. Translation: CASSPPTAVGRNTEAFF.